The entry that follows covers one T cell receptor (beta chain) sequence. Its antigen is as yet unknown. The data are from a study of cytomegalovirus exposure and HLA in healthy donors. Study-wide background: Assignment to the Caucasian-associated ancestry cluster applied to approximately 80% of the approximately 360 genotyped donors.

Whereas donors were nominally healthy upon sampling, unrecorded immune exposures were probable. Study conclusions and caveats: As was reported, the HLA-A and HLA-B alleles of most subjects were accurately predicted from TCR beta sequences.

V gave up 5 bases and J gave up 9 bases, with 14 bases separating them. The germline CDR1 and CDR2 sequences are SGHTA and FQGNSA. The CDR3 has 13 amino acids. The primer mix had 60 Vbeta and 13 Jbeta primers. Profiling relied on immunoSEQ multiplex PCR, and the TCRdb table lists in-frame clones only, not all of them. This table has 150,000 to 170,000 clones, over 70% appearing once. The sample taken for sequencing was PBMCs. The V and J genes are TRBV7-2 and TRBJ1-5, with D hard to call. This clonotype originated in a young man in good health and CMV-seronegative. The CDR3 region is CASSQSSVAPQHF. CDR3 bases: TGTGCCAGCAGCCAAAGCTCGGTAGCGCCCCAGCATTTT.